Sequencing of this TCR beta chain was carried out in a study of blood T cell repertoires in COVID-19. Across the whole study: COVID-19 samples, acute and convalescent, were from the United States, Italy and Spain. The cDNA or gDNA used as material had been derived from T cells, B-cell-depleted T cells, or PBMCs.

The CDR3 is 15 amino acids. V dropped 1 base and J dropped 5 bases, with 12 bases sitting between them. Germline assignment: CDR1 MGHRA and CDR2 YSYEKL. Original analysis: Cell counts per sample came from amplifying reference gene primers. The repertoire was sequenced with immunoSEQ multiplex PCR; TCRdb's copy has only in-frame clones and lacks some. The V and J calls and clone size come from that table; D and trimming were worked out from the DNA. The sample has 120,000 to 150,000 clones, about 80% seen once. The clonotype originates from a human donor in a cohort sampled during active COVID-19. Sequenced material: peripheral blood. V usage is TRBV4-1 and J usage is TRBJ2-1, with D maybe TRBD1 (5 bases). The CDR3 region is CASSQVVPRDNEQFF. Here the CDR3 DNA reads TGCGCCAGCAGCCAAGTTGTTCCCAGGGACAATGAGCAGTTCTTC.